The present TCR beta chain was sequenced within a study of T cell repertoires and HLA-DP antigens. Note on this clone: Its cognate antigen is unknown.

Untouched CD4+ T cells were bead-isolated from PBMC at approximately 98% purity. In germline, CDR1 is MRHNA, CDR2 SNTAGT. The CDR3 is 14 residues long. With 4 bases clipped from V and 6 bases from J, the junction kept 5 bases outside the gene matches. TCRdb's copy holds only in-frame clones and misses some; the assay was immunoSEQ multiplex PCR. Of approximately 73,000 clones detected, about 82% appear once; the ten largest clones hold 1.5% to 2%. The specimen sequenced was CD4+ T cells from PBMCs. This chain links TRBV6-4 with TRBJ2-1, with TRBD2 matching over 8 bases. This sequence was found in a man aged 60-69 years in good health and CMV-seronegative. CDR3 DNA sequence: TGTGCCAGCAGTGCTAGCGGGCGGGGCAATGAGCAGTTCTTC. Its translation is CASSASGRGNEQFF.